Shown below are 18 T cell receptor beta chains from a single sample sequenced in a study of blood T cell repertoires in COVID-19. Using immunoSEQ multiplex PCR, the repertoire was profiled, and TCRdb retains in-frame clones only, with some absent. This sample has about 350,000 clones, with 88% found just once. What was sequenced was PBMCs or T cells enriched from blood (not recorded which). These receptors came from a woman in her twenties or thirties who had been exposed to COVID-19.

The CDR3 here is CASKGGRASYEQYF. CDR3 DNA: TGTGCCAGCAAGGGCGGGAGGGCCTCCTACGAGCAGTACTTC. The gene calls are TRBV7-3 and TRBJ2-7; the match to TRBD2 covers 9 bases. Germline V gene lookup returns CDR1 SGHTA and CDR2 FQGTGA. J lost 0 bases, V lost 7 bases, and 4 bases had no gene match. The CDR3 runs to 14 residues.

CDR3 in DNA: TGTGCCAGCAGCTTAGTTCGGCTAGCGGGAGCGGTATATGAGACCCAGTACTTC. Translation: CASSLVRLAGAVYETQYF. The J gene is TRBJ2-5, the V gene TRBV7-2; TRBD2 aligns across 10 bases. The CDR3 contains 18 residues. Germline CDR1 is SGHTA and CDR2 is FQGNSA. V lost 1 base to trimming and J lost 5 bases; unmatched junction nucleotides: 13.

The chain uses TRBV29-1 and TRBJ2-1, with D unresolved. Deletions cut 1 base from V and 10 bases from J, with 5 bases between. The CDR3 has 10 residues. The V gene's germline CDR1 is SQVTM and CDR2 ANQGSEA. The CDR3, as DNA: TGCAGCGTTGAAGTGGGCGAGCAGTTCTTC. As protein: CSVEVGEQFF.

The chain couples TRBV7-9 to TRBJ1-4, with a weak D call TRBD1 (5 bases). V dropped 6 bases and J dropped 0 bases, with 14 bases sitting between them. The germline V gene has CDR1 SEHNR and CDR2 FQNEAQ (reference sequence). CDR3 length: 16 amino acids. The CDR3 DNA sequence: TGTGCCAGCAGAAAAGGGACGGGGGCAACTAATGAAAAACTGTTTTTT. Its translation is CASRKGTGATNEKLFF.

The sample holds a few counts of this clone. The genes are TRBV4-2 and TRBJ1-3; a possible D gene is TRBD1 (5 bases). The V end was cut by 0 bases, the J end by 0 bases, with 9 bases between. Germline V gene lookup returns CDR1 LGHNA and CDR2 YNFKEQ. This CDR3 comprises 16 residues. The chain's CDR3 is CASSQDGAISGNTIYF. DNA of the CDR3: TGTGCCAGCAGCCAAGATGGGGCCATCTCTGGAAACACCATATATTTT.

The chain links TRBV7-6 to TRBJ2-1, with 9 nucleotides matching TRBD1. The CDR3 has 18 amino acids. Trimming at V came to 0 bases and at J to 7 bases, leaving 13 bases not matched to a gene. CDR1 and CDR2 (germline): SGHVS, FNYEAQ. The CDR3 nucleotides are TGTGCCAGCAGCTTAGCCCCTGACAGGGGGATACTAGGGAATGAGCAGTTCTTC. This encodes CASSLAPDRGILGNEQFF.

CDR3 residues: CASSFPAGQGSYNEQFF. The CDR3 DNA reads TGTGCCAGCAGTTTCCCAGCGGGACAGGGCTCCTACAATGAGCAGTTCTTC. V usage is TRBV28 and J usage is TRBJ2-1; 9 bases match TRBD1. The length of the CDR3 is 17 residues. The ends lost 3 bases at V and 0 bases at J; junction bases unmatched: 6. The germline CDR1 and CDR2 sequences are MDHEN and SYDVKM.

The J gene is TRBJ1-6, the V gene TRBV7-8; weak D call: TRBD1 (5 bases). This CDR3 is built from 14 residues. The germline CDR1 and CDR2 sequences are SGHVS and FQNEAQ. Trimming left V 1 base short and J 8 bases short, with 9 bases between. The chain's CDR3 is CASSLEQGHSPLHF. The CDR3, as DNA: TGTGCCAGCAGCTTAGAGCAGGGTCATTCACCCCTCCACTTT.

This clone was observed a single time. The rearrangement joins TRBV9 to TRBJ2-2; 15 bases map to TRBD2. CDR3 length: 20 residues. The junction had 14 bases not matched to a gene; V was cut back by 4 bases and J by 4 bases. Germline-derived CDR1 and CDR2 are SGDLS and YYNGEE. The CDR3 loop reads CASSPRGGLAGGSGTGELFF. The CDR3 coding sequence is TGTGCCAGCAGCCCCCGCGGTGGACTAGCGGGAGGGTCGGGCACCGGGGAGCTGTTTTTT.

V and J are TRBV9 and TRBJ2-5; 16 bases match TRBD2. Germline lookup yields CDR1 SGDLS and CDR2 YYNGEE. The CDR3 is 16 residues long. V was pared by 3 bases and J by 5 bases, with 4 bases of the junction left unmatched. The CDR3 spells CASSEGTSGRVETQYF. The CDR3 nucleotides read TGTGCCAGCAGCGAGGGGACTAGCGGGAGGGTTGAGACCCAGTACTTC. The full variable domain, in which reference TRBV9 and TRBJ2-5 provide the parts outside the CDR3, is DSGVTQTPKHLITATGQRVTLRCSPRSGDLSVYWYQQSLDQGLQFLIQYYNGEERAKGNILERFSAQQFPDLHSELNLSSLELGDSALYFCASSEGTSGRVETQYFGPGTRLLVL.

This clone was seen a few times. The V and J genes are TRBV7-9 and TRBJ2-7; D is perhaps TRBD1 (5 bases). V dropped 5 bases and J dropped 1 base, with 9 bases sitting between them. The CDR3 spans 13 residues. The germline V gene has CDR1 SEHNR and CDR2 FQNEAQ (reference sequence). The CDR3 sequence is CASSDDSSYEQYF. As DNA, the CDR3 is TGTGCCAGCAGCGACGACAGTTCCTACGAGCAGTACTTC.

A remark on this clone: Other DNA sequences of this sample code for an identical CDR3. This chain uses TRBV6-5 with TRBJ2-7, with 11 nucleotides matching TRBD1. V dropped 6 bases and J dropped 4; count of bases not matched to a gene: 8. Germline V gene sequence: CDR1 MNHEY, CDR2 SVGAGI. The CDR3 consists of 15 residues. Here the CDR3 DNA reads TGTGCCAGCAGCTACGGCGGGACAGGGGGGTACGAGCAGTACTTC. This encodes CASSYGGTGGYEQYF.

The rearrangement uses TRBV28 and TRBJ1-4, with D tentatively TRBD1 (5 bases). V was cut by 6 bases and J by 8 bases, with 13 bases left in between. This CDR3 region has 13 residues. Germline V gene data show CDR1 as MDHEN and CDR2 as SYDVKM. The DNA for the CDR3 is TGTGCCAGCAGCCCGGGGGGAGAGGAAAAACTGTTTTTT. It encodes CASSPGGEEKLFF.

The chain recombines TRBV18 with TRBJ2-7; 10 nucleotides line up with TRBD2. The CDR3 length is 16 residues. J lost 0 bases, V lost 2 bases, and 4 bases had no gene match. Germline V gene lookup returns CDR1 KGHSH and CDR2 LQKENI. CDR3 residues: CASSPGLAESSYEQYF. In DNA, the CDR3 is TGTGCCAGCTCACCAGGACTAGCGGAGAGCTCCTACGAGCAGTACTTC.

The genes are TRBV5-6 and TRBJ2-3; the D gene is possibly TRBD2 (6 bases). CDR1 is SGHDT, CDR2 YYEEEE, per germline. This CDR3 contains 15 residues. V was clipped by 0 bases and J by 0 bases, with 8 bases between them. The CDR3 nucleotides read TGTGCCAGCAGCTTGGTCGGGACTAGCACAGATACGCAGTATTTT. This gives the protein CASSLVGTSTDTQYF.

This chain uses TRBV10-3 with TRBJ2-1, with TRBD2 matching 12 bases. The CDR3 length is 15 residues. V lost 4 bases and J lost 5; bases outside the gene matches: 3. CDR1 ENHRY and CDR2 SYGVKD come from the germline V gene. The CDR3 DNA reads TGTGCCATCAGTGGGACTAGCGGGACGAACAATGAGCAGTTCTTC. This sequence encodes CAISGTSGTNNEQFF.

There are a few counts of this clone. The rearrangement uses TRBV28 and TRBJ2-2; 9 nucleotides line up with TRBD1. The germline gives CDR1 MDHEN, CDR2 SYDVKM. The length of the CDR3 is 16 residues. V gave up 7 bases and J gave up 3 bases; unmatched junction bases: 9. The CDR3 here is CASMGPGQGYTGELFF. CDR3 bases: TGTGCCAGCATGGGACCGGGACAGGGATACACCGGGGAGCTGTTTTTT.

In DNA form, the CDR3 reads TGTGCCAGCAGCGCCCCCCGGGATCCGGGACTAGCGGAAAACTCCTACGAGCAGTACTTC. Amino acids: CASSAPRDPGLAENSYEQYF. The chain carries TRBV9 and TRBJ2-7; TRBD2 matches at 11 bases. The CDR3 has 20 amino acids. Germline-derived CDR1 and CDR2 are SGDLS and YYNGEE. V lost 3 bases to trimming and J lost 0 bases; unmatched junction nucleotides: 17.